This entry lists 8 T cell receptor beta chains sequenced from one sample in a study of T cell responses to AZD1222 COVID-19 vaccine. Produced via immunoSEQ multiplex PCR; TCRdb's table is partial and in-frame only. The profile covers around 110,000 clones, with 70% to 90% appearing a single time and more than 3% taken by the ten largest. The sequencing used peripheral blood, collected on day 0 of MenACWY control vaccination. The receptors were sampled from an adult in good health.

The rearrangement uses TRBV7-6 and TRBJ1-2, with 11 nucleotides matching TRBD1. The trim removed 0 bases at V and 3 bases at J, leaving 3 bases unmatched. Germline-derived CDR1 and CDR2 are SGHVS and FNYEAQ. The CDR3 spans 16 residues. CDR3 in DNA: TGTGCCAGCAGCTTAGCATGGGGACAGGGGGACTATGGCTACACCTTC. It is translated as CASSLAWGQGDYGYTF.

V and J are TRBV5-1 and TRBJ2-1, with TRBD2 matching 7 bases. V dropped 0 bases and J dropped 3; count of bases not matched to a gene: 3. This CDR3 spans 15 amino acids. Germline CDR1 SGHRS, CDR2 YFSETQ. CDR3 loop: CASSLAGGFYNEQFF. As DNA, the CDR3 is TGCGCCAGCAGCTTGGCGGGGGGATTCTACAATGAGCAGTTCTTC. Complete variable domain (other parts from reference TRBV5-1 and TRBJ2-1): KAGVTQTPRYLIKTRGQQVTLSCSPISGHRSVSWYQQTPGQGLQFLFEYFSETQRNKGNFPGRFSGRQFSNSRSEMNVSTLELGDSALYLCASSLAGGFYNEQFFGPGTRLTVL.

This chain links TRBV9 with TRBJ2-5; 9 bases fit TRBD2. The germline V gene encodes CDR1 SGDLS and CDR2 YYNGEE. V lost 4 bases to trimming and J lost 2 bases; unmatched junction nucleotides: 3. The CDR3 is 14 amino acids. The CDR3 nucleotides are TGTGCCAGCAGCTTGCGGGGGGGTCAAGAGACCCAGTACTTC. Amino acids: CASSLRGGQETQYF.

The chain employs TRBV28 and TRBJ2-3; D is possibly TRBD2 (5 bases). The CDR3 extends over 16 amino acids. Trimming removed 6 bases from V and 0 bases from J, with 16 bases in between. Germline CDR1 MDHEN, CDR2 SYDVKM. CDR3 in amino acids: CASSPSDGGSTDTQYF. The DNA of the CDR3 is TGTGCCAGCAGCCCCTCGGACGGAGGTAGCACAGATACGCAGTATTTT.

The genes are TRBV15 and TRBJ2-7; D call uncertain. CDR3 length equals 13 residues. CDR1 is LNHNV and CDR2 is YYDKDF in the germline V gene (reference sequence). V was clipped by 0 bases and J by 0 bases, with 3 bases between them. CDR3 region: CATSRDPSYEQYF. The DNA of the CDR3 is TGTGCCACCAGCAGAGATCCCTCCTACGAGCAGTACTTC.

This clone appeared once. V and J are TRBV7-9 and TRBJ1-1; tentative D call: TRBD1 (5 bases). The V end was cut by 5 bases, the J end by 2 bases, with 12 bases between. Germline CDR1 is SEHNR and CDR2 is FQNEAQ (reference sequence). The CDR3 is 14 amino acids. The CDR3 coding sequence is TGTGCCAGCAGCCCAACGGGACTTAACACTGAAGCTTTCTTT. Translated, it gives CASSPTGLNTEAFF.

V usage is TRBV2 and J usage is TRBJ2-1; no clear D. Trimming left V 7 bases short and J 0 bases short, with 13 bases between. This CDR3 has 15 amino acids. Germline CDR1 is SNHLY and CDR2 is FYNNEI. This chain's CDR3 is CASTQEPSSYNEQFF. The CDR3 region has the DNA TGTGCCAGCACCCAGGAGCCTAGCTCCTACAATGAGCAGTTCTTC.

The chain has TRBV15 and TRBJ2-3; TRBD2 agrees at 11 bases. The germline gives CDR1 LNHNV, CDR2 YYDKDF (reference sequence). Germline trimming cut 2 bases from V and 8 bases from J; bases unmatched to any gene: 6. The CDR3 runs to 15 residues. Written as DNA, the CDR3 is TGTGCCACCAGCAGACTAGCGGGGGGTTTTGGTACGCAGTATTTT. Protein: CATSRLAGGFGTQYF.